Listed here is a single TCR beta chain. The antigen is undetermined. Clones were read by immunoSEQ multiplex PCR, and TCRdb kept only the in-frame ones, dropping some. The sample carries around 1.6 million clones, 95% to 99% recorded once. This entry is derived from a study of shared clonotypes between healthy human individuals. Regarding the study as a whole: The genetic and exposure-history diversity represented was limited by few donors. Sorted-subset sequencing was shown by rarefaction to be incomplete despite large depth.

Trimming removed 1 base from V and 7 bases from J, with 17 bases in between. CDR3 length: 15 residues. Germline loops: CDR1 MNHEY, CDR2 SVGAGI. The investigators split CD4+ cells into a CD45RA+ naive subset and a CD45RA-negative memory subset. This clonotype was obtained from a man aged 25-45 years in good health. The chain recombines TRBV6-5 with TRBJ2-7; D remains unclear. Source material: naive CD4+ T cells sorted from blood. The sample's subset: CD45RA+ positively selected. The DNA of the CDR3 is TGTGCCAGCAGTTACTTCCCAGAAGCTTTGGGGGAGCAGTACTTC. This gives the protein CASSYFPEALGEQYF.